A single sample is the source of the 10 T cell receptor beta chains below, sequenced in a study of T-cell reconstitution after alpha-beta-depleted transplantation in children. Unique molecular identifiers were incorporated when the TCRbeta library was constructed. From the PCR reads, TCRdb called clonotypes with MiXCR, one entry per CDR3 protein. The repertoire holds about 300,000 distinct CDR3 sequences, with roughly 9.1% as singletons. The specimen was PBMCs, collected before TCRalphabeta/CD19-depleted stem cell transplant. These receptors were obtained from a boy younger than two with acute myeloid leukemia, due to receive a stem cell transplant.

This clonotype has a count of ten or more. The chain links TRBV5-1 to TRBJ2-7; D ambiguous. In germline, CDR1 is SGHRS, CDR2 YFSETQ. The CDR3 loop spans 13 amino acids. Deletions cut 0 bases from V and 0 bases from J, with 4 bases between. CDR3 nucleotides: TGCGCCAGCAGCTTGGCGGTCTCCTACGAGCAGTACTTC. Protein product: CASSLAVSYEQYF.

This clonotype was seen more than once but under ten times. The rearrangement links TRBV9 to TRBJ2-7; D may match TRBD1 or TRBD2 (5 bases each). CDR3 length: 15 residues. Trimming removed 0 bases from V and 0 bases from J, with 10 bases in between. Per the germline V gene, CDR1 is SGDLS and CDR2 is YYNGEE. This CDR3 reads CASSVGGTSSYEQYF. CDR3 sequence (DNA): TGTGCCAGCAGCGTAGGGGGCACTAGCTCCTACGAGCAGTACTTC.

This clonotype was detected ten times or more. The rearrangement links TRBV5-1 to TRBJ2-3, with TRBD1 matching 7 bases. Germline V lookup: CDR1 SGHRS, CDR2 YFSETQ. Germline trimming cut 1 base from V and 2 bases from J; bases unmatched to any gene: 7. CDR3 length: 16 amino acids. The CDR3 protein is CASSLRGQQNTDTQYF. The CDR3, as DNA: TGCGCCAGCAGCTTGAGGGGACAGCAAAACACAGATACGCAGTATTTT.

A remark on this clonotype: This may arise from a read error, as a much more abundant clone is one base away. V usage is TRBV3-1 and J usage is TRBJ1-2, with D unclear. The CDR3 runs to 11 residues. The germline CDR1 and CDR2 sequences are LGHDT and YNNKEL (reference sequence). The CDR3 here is CVSSQVGALTF. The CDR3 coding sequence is TGTGTCAGCAGCCAGGTCGGCGCCCTCACCTTC. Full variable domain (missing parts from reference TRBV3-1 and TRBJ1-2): DTAVSQTPKYLVTQMGNDKSIKCEQNLGHDTMYWYKQDSKKFLKIMFSYNNKELIINETVPNRFSPKSPDKAHLNLHINSLELGDSAVYFCVSSQVGALTFGSGTRLTVV.

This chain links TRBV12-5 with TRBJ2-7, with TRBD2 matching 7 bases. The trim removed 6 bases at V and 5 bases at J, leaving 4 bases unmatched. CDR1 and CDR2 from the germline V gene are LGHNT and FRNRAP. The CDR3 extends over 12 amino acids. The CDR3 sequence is CASGTSIHEQYF. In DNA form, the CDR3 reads TGTGCTAGTGGGACTAGCATTCACGAGCAGTACTTC.

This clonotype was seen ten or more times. DNA for the CDR3: TGCAGCGCCGGACTAGACGAAGAGACCCAGTACTTC. It is translated as CSAGLDEETQYF. The rearrangement links TRBV29-1 to TRBJ2-5; 7 nucleotides align to TRBD2. The germline gives CDR1 SQVTM, CDR2 ANQGSEA. V dropped 7 bases and J dropped 3; count of bases not matched to a gene: 5. The CDR3 has 12 residues.

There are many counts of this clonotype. Written as DNA, the CDR3 is TGTGCCAGCAGCTCTGGGACATTCCCCTACGAGCAGTACTTC. This codes for CASSSGTFPYEQYF. The chain links TRBV7-2 to TRBJ2-7; the D gene is possibly TRBD1 (6 bases). CDR1 is SGHTA, CDR2 FQGNSA, per germline. This CDR3 region has 14 residues. The ends were cut back, 4 bases at V and 2 bases at J, with 12 bases in the middle.

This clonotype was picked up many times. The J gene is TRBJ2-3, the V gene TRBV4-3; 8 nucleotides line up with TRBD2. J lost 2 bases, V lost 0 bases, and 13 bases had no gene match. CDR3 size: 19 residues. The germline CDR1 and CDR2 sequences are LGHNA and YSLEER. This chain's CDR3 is CASSQDKSGSYYYTDTQYF. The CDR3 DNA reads TGCGCCAGCAGCCAAGATAAGAGCGGGAGTTATTATTACACAGATACGCAGTATTTT.

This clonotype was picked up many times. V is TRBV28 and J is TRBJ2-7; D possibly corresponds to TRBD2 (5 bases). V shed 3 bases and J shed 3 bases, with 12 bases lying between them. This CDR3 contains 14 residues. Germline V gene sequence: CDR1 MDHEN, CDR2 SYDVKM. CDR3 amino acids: CASSLTLAFYEQYF. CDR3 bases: TGTGCCAGCAGTTTGACTCTAGCCTTCTACGAGCAGTACTTC.

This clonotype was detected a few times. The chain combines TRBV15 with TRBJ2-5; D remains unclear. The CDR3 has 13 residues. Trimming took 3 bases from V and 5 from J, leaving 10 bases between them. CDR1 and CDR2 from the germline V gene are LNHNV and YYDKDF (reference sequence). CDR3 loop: CATSSADLETQYF. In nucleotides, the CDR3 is TGTGCCACCAGCAGCGCAGATTTGGAGACCCAGTACTTC.